This T cell receptor (beta chain) is from a study of response to subunit inactivated influenza vaccine (dated by TCRdb to the late 2010s). For the study in its entirety: Deep quantitative profiling of the T cell receptor repertoire was used in the study to follow responses to a trivalent subunit inactivated influenza vaccine.

Of note for this clonotype: No antigen is known for it. The sample holds no much larger clone one base away, and base qualities are not on file.

Receptor libraries were prepared by RT-PCR. The data were produced on an Illumina HiSeq 2500. TCRdb redid the processing of the public reads, applying fastp at Q25 and MiXCR, and retained in-frame beta chains. For every CDR3 protein sequence, its rows merge into one entry that carries the most common genes and DNA. The sample records more than 700,000 distinct CDR3 sequences, about 20% of which are singletons. The top ten hold about 9.4% of the sample. Germline trimming amounts to 2 bases on V and 2 bases on J, with 9 as the count of junction bases outside the gene matches. CDR1 and CDR2, looked up from the germline V gene (reference sequence), are SGHNT and YYREEE. Including cysteine and phenylalanine, the CDR3 has 16 amino acids. The entry retains the CDR3 DNA only, 48 bases that are in frame from base 1. The research as a whole found: The authors suggested that each seasonal influenza vaccination may recruit only a limited number of new T cells.

Recombination linked TRBV5-4 to TRBJ2-5, with 7 junctional bases fitting TRBD1. The TCR comes from a man aged 50 to 60 who received an inactivated influenza vaccine. Donor details come from another sample of the same person, matched by shared clones. This material consisted of PBMCs from blood, taken 5 days after vaccination. The CDR3: CASSLSGQAMQETQYF. Read as DNA, the sequence is TGTGCCAGCAGCTTATCCGGACAGGCGATGCAAGAGACCCAGTACTTC.